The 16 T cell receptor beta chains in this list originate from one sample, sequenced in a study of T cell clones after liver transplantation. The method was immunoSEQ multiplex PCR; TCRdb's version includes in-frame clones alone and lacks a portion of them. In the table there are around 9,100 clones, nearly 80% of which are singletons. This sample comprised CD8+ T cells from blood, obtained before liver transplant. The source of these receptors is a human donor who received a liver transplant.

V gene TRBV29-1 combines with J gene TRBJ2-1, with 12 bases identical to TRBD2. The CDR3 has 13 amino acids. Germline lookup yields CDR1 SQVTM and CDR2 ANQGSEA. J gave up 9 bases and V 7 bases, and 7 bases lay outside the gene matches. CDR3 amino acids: CSGTSGGRGEQFF. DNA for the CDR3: TGCAGCGGTACTAGCGGGGGGAGGGGTGAGCAGTTCTTC.

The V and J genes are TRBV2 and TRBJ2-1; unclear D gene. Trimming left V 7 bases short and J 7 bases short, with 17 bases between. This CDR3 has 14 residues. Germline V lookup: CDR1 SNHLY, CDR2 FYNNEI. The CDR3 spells CASIVERSRNEQFF. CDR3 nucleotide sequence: TGTGCCAGCATTGTAGAGAGATCTCGGAATGAGCAGTTCTTC.

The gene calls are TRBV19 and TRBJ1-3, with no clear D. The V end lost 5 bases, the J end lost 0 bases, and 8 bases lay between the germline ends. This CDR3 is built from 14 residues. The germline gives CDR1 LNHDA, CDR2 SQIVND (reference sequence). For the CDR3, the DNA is TGTGCCAGTAGTCCGTCCGGCTCTGGAAACACCATATATTTT. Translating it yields CASSPSGSGNTIYF.

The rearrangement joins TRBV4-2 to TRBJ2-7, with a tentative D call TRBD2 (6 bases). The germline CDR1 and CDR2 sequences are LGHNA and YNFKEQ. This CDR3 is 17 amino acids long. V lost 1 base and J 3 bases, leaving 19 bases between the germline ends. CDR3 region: CASSQVEGTYSDYEQYF. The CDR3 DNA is TGTGCCAGCAGCCAAGTGGAGGGCACCTACTCCGACTACGAGCAGTACTTC.

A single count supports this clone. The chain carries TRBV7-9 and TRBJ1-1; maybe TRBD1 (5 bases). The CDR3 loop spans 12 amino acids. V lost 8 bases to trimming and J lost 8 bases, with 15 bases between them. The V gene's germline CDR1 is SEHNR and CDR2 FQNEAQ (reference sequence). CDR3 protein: CASSTGGQEAFF. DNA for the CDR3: TGTGCCAGCTCTACAGGAGGGCAGGAAGCTTTCTTT.

CDR3 sequence: CASSPPVWTGDEKLFF. Here the CDR3 DNA reads TGTGCCAGCAGCCCCCCCGTGTGGACAGGGGACGAAAAACTGTTTTTT. The V gene is TRBV11-2, the J gene TRBJ1-4; 9 bases align to TRBD1. Germline V gives CDR1 SGHAT, CDR2 FQNNGV. J gave up 8 bases and V 5 bases, and 12 bases lay outside the gene matches. The CDR3 contains 16 residues.

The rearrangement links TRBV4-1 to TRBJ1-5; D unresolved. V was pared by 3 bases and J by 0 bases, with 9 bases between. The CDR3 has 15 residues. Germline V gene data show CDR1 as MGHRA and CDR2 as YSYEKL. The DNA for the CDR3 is TGCGCCAGCAGCCAGGATGGGTATAGCAATCAGCCCCAGCATTTT. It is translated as CASSQDGYSNQPQHF.

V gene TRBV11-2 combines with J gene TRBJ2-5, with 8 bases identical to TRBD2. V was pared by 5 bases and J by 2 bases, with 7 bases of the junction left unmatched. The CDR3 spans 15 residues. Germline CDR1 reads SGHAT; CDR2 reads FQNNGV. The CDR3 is CASSPGGGVQETQYF. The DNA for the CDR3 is TGTGCCAGCAGCCCGGGGGGGGGTGTACAAGAGACCCAGTACTTC.

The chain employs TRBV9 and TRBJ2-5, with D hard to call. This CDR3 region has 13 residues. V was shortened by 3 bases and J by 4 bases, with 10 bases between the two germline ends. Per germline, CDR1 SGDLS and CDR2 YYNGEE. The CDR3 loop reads CASSGSEVETQYF. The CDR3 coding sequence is TGTGCCAGCAGCGGGTCCGAGGTAGAGACCCAGTACTTC.

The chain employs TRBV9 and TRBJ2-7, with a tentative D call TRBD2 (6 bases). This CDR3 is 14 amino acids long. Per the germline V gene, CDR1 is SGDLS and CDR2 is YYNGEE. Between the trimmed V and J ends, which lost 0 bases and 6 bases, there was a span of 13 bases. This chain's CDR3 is CASSVGIPGGEQYF. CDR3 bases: TGTGCCAGCAGCGTAGGAATACCCGGGGGCGAGCAGTACTTC.

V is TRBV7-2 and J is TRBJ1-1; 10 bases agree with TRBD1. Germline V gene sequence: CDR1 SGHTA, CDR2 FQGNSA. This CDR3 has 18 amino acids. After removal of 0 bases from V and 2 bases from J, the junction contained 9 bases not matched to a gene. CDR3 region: CASSLAATGGIGNTEAFF. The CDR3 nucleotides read TGTGCCAGCAGCTTAGCAGCGACAGGGGGCATTGGAAACACTGAAGCTTTCTTT.

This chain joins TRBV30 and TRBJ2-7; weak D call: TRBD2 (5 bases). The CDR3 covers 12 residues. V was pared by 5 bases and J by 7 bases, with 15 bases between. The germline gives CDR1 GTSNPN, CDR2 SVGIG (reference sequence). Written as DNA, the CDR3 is TGTGCCTGGGAGGGTAGGGCAAGGGAGCAGTACTTC. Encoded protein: CAWEGRAREQYF.

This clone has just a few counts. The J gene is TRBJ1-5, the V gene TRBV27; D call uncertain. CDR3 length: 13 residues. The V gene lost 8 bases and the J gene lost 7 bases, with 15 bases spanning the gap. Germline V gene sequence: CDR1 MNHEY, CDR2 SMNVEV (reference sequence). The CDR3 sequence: CASGGLWWQPQHF. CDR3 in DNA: TGTGCCAGCGGAGGGTTGTGGTGGCAGCCCCAGCATTTT.

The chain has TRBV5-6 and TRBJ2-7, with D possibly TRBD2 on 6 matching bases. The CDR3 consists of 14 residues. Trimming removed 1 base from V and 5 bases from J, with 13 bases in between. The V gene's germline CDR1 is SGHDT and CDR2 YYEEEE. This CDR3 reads CASSLRGGIHEQYF. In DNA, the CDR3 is TGTGCCAGCAGCTTGCGTGGAGGGATCCACGAGCAGTACTTC.

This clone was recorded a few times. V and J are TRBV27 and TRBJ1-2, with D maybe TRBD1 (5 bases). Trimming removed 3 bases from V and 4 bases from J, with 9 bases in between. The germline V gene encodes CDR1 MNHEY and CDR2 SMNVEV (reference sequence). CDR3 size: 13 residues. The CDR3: CASSFSGRYGYTF. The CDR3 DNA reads TGTGCCAGCAGTTTCTCAGGGCGCTATGGCTACACCTTC.

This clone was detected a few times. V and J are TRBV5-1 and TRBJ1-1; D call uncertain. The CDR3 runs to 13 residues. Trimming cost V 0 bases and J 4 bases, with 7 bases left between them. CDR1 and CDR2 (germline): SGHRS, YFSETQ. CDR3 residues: CASSLEVGTEAFF. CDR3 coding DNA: TGCGCCAGCAGCTTGGAGGTAGGCACTGAAGCTTTCTTT.